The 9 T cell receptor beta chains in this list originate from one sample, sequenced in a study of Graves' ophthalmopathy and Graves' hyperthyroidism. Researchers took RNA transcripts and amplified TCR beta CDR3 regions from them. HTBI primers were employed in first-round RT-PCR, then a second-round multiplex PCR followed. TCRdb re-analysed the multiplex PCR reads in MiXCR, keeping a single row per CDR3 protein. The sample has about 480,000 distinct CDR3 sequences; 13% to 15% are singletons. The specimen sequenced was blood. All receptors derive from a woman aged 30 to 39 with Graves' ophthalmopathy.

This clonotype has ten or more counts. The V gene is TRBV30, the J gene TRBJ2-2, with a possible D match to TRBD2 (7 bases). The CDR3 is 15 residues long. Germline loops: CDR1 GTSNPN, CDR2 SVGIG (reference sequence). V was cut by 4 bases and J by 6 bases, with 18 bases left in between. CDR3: CAWKALRGGAGELFF. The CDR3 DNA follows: TGTGCCTGGAAGGCATTGAGGGGGGGCGCCGGGGAGCTGTTTTTT.

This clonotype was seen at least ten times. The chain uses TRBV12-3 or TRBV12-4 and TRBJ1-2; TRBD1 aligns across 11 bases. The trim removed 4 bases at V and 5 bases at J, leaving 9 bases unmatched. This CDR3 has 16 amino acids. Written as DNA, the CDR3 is TGTGCCAGCAGTTGGGTAATGGACAGGGGGCATTATGGCTACACCTTC. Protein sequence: CASSWVMDRGHYGYTF.

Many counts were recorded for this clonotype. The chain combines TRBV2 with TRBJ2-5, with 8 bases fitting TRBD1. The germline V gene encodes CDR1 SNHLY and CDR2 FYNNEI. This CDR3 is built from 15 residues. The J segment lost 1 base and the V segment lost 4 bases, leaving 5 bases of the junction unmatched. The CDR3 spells CASSGPGTGQETQYF. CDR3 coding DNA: TGTGCCAGCAGTGGTCCGGGGACAGGCCAAGAGACCCAGTACTTC.

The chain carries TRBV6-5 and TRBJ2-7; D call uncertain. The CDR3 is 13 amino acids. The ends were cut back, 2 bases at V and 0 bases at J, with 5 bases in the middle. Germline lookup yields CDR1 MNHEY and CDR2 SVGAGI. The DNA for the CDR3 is TGTGCCAGCAGTTACGCGATCTCCTACGAGCAGTACTTC. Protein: CASSYAISYEQYF.

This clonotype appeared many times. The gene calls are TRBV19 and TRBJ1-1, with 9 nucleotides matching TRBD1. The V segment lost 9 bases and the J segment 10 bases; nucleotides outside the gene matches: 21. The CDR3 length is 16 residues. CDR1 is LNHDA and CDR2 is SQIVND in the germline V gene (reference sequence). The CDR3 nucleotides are TGTGCCAGCGCCGGGACAGGGTACAAGGGGGTGGCTGGAGCTTTCTTT. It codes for CASAGTGYKGVAGAFF.

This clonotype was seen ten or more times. The CDR3 reads CASRGTLNREHF. CDR3 in DNA: TGTGCCAGCAGGGGGACCCTAAATCGGGAGCATTTT. V and J are TRBV6-1 and TRBJ1-5; the D gene is possibly TRBD1 (5 bases). V dropped 6 bases and J dropped 14 bases, with 17 bases sitting between them. The CDR3 loop spans 12 amino acids. Germline CDR1 and CDR2: MNHNS and SASEGT.

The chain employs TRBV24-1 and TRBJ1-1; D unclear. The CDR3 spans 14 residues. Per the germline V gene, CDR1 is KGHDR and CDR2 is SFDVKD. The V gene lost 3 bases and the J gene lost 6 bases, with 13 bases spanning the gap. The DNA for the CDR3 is TGTGCCACCAGTGATGGAGGACGACGGGCTGAAGCTTTCTTT. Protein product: CATSDGGRRAEAFF.

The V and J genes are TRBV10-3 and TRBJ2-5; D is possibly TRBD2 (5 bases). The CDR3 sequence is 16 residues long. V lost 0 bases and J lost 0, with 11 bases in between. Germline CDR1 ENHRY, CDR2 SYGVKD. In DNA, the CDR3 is TGTGCCATCAGTGAGTCGGGAGAAATGTACCAAGAGACCCAGTACTTC. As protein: CAISESGEMYQETQYF.

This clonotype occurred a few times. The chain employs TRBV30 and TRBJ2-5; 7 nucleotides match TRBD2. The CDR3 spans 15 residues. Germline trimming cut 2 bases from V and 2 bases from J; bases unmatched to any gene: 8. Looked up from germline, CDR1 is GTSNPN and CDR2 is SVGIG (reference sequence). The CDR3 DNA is TGTGCCTGGAGTAAGACAACTAGCGAGCAAGAGACCCAGTACTTC. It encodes CAWSKTTSEQETQYF.